The subject of this entry is one TCR beta chain. The antigen is not known. The data were obtained in a study of cytomegalovirus exposure and HLA in healthy donors. General study findings and limits: Most likely, a cluster of highly shared sequence variants arose as a sequencing artifact.

PCR primers comprised 60 Vbeta and 13 Jbeta primers. Per the original methods: Around 10 million of the roughly 80 million unique TCR beta chains counted in a later analysis were shared. Profiling relied on immunoSEQ multiplex PCR, and the TCRdb table lists in-frame clones only, not all of them. Clone size and V and J calls were adopted from that table, with D and trimming inferred from the DNA. The sample contains roughly 60,000 clones, about four fifths of which appear only once. With 3 bases removed from V and 6 bases from J, the gap between germline ends came to 11 bases. From germline, CDR1 is MGHRA and CDR2 YSYEKL. This CDR3 is built from 14 residues.

This rearrangement joins TRBV4-1 to TRBJ2-2, with D possibly TRBD1 on 5 matching bases. Sequencing was performed on PBMCs. This receptor was identified in a woman between 25 and 40 years old in good health and CMV-seronegative. As DNA, the CDR3 is TGCGCCAGCAGCCAGCCAGGGAAGTCCGGGGAGCTGTTTTTT. This gives the protein CASSQPGKSGELFF.